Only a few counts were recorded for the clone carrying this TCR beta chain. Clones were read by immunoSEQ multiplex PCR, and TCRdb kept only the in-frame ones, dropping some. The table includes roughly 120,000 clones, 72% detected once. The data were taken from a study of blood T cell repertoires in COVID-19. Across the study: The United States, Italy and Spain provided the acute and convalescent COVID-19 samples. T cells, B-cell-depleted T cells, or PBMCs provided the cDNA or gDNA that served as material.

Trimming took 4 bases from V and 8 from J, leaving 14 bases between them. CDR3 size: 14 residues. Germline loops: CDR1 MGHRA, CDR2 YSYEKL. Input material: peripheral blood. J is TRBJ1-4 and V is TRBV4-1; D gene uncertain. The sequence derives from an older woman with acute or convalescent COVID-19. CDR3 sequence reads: CASSPTWEMEKLFF. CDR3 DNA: TGCGCCAGCAGCCCCACGTGGGAGATGGAAAAACTGTTTTTT.